These 25 T cell receptor beta chains were sequenced from one sample in a study of T cells in Graves' hyperthyroidism and ophthalmopathy. The TCR beta CDR3 regions underwent amplification using RNA transcripts as the source. HTBI primers were used for first-round RT-PCR of the TCR CDR3. MiXCR was run by TCRdb on the multiplex PCR reads, yielding one entry per CDR3 protein. Among under 350,000 distinct CDR3 sequences listed, around 20% were seen once. Material for sequencing was blood. These receptors were taken from a woman aged 50 to 60 with Graves' hyperthyroidism.

This clonotype has more than one count but fewer than ten. The chain has TRBV4-2 and TRBJ1-2; 9 nucleotides align to TRBD1. V was pared by 0 bases and J by 6 bases, with 5 bases of the junction left unmatched. The CDR3 runs to 15 residues. In germline, CDR1 is LGHNA, CDR2 YNFKEQ. The CDR3 region is CASSQEGQGKNGYTF. The DNA for the CDR3 is TGTGCCAGCAGCCAAGAGGGACAGGGAAAAAATGGCTACACCTTC.

This clonotype was recorded many times. The V and J genes are TRBV20-1 and TRBJ1-3; D gene unclear. V was shortened by 6 bases and J by 4 bases, with 10 bases between the two germline ends. The CDR3 covers 12 residues. Germline CDR1 reads DFQATT; CDR2 reads SNEGSKA (reference sequence). CDR3 sequence (DNA): TGCAGTGCAAGGACTGACGGAAACACCATATATTTT. Translating it yields CSARTDGNTIYF.

This clonotype has just a few counts. This chain uses TRBV5-1 with TRBJ2-6; D ambiguous. V was trimmed by 1 base and J by 0 bases, leaving 11 bases between them. The CDR3 has 17 residues. CDR1 SGHRS and CDR2 YFSETQ come from the germline V gene. The CDR3 protein is CASSLFAFGSGANVLTF. The DNA of the CDR3 is TGCGCCAGCAGCTTGTTTGCTTTTGGCTCTGGGGCCAACGTCCTGACTTTC.

This clonotype has only a few counts. The V gene is TRBV9, the J gene TRBJ2-4; the D gene is possibly TRBD2 (5 bases). Germline V gene sequence: CDR1 SGDLS, CDR2 YYNGEE. The CDR3 consists of 13 residues. V gave up 4 bases and J gave up 6 bases, with 11 bases separating them. CDR3 residues: CASSPEAGNIQYF. CDR3 DNA sequence: TGTGCCAGCAGCCCGGAGGCGGGAAACATTCAGTACTTC.

This rearrangement joins TRBV24-1 to TRBJ2-1, with 7 bases aligning to TRBD1. The CDR3 contains 16 residues. The V gene end was trimmed by 4 bases and the J gene end by 3 bases; junction bases not matched to a gene: 8. From germline, CDR1 is KGHDR and CDR2 SFDVKD. The CDR3 DNA sequence: TGTGCCACCAGTGACCCCGGGACAGAGGGCTACAATGAGCAGTTCTTC. It is translated as CATSDPGTEGYNEQFF.

This clonotype was seen ten or more times. This sequence joins TRBV12-3 or TRBV12-4 and TRBJ1-1; the match to TRBD1 covers 10 bases. The CDR3 consists of 14 residues. Losses at the gene ends were 7 bases for V and 5 bases for J; bases not matched to a gene: 7. Written as DNA, the CDR3 is TGTGCCAGCAAGCCCGACAGGGGGCGTACTGAAGCTTTCTTT. Translated: CASKPDRGRTEAFF.

There are a few counts of this clonotype. The chain couples TRBV28 to TRBJ1-1; D call uncertain. Trimming cost V 5 bases and J 4 bases, with 14 bases left between them. The CDR3 runs to 14 residues. Germline loops: CDR1 MDHEN, CDR2 SYDVKM. The CDR3 loop is CASSDNGLTTEAFF. The DNA of the CDR3 is TGTGCCAGCAGTGACAACGGACTGACCACTGAAGCTTTCTTT.

The chain carries TRBV7-2 and TRBJ1-3, with 9 bases that match TRBD1. The CDR3 loop spans 14 amino acids. V was pared by 1 base and J by 8 bases, with 3 bases of the junction left unmatched. CDR1 is SGHTA, CDR2 FQGNSA, per germline. The CDR3 is CASSLVGQGHTIYF. Written as DNA, the CDR3 is TGTGCCAGCAGCTTAGTGGGACAGGGTCACACCATATATTTT.

This clonotype was seen at least ten times. V is TRBV20-1 and J is TRBJ2-1; TRBD2 matches 10 bases. Losses at the gene ends were 5 bases for V and 6 bases for J; bases not matched to a gene: 16. CDR3 length: 17 residues. Germline CDR1 DFQATT, CDR2 SNEGSKA (reference sequence). The CDR3 here is CSAGGPSGGGPTNEQFF. In DNA, the CDR3 is TGCAGTGCTGGAGGGCCTAGCGGGGGTGGTCCTACCAATGAGCAGTTCTTC.

This clonotype was counted many times. The rearrangement uses TRBV5-1 and TRBJ2-5; D possibly corresponds to TRBD2 (6 bases). Germline CDR1 reads SGHRS; CDR2 reads YFSETQ. V was clipped by 2 bases and J by 5 bases, with 10 bases between them. The CDR3 contains 13 residues. CDR3 DNA: TGCGCCAGCAGCTTAGGAGGGATGGAGACCCAGTACTTC. Translating it yields CASSLGGMETQYF. Using reference TRBV5-1 and TRBJ2-5 for the parts outside the CDR3, the full variable domain is KAGVTQTPRYLIKTRGQQVTLSCSPISGHRSVSWYQQTPGQGLQFLFEYFSETQRNKGNFPGRFSGRQFSNSRSEMNVSTLELGDSALYLCASSLGGMETQYFGPGTRLLVL.

This clonotype was seen just once. J is TRBJ1-1 and V is TRBV5-1; D unclear. This CDR3 has 14 residues. V was pared by 4 bases and J by 4 bases, with 14 bases between. Germline V gene lookup returns CDR1 SGHRS and CDR2 YFSETQ. The CDR3 reads CASSVGRASTEAFF. CDR3 DNA: TGCGCCAGCAGCGTCGGACGGGCGAGCACTGAAGCTTTCTTT.

This clonotype was seen a few times. This rearrangement joins TRBV2 to TRBJ2-6; D may be TRBD2 (6 bases). V was clipped by 3 bases and J by 2 bases, with 8 bases between them. Looked up from germline, CDR1 is SNHLY and CDR2 is FYNNEI. CDR3 length equals 15 residues. The CDR3 coding sequence is TGTGCCAGCAGTGAGGAGGGCCCTGGGGCCAACGTCCTGACTTTC. It encodes CASSEEGPGANVLTF.

The rearrangement links TRBV9 to TRBJ2-7, with D hard to call. Germline CDR1 and CDR2: SGDLS and YYNGEE. The CDR3 has 15 residues. Trimming cost V 0 bases and J 3 bases, with 13 bases left between them. The CDR3 sequence: CASSVGWQIFYEQYF. CDR3 bases: TGTGCCAGCAGCGTAGGGTGGCAGATATTCTACGAGCAGTACTTC.

Points on this clonotype: Germline and junction disagree at one end, which may indicate a read error. V gene TRBV11-2 combines with J gene TRBJ1-1; D is unresolved. The germline V gene has CDR1 SGHAT and CDR2 FQNNGV. The CDR3 contains 12 residues. CDR3 nucleotides: TGTGCCAGCAGCCTTTCGAGGATTGAAACTTTCTTT. It encodes CASSLSRIETFF.

This clonotype was seen a single time. The CDR3 coding sequence is TGTGCCAGCAGTTCCGGGACTAGCGCACAAGAGACCCAGTACTTC. It specifies CASSSGTSAQETQYF. The V gene is TRBV12-3 or TRBV12-4, the J gene TRBJ2-5; 10 bases align to TRBD2. CDR3 length equals 15 residues. J lost 2 bases, V lost 4 bases, and 4 bases had no gene match.

CDR3 sequence reads: CASSLLGGWGPDGTDTQYF. CDR3 in DNA: TGTGCCAGCAGCTTACTGGGAGGCTGGGGGCCGGATGGCACAGATACGCAGTATTTT. The rearrangement uses TRBV7-2 and TRBJ2-3, with D possibly called TRBD1 or TRBD2 (6 bases each). This CDR3 has 19 residues. The V and J ends lost 2 bases and 1 base respectively, with 22 bases between them. Germline V gene data show CDR1 as SGHTA and CDR2 as FQGNSA. Full variable domain (remainder filled in from reference TRBV7-2 and TRBJ2-3): GAGVSQSPSNKVTEKGKDVELRCDPISGHTALYWYRQSLGQGLEFLIYFQGNSAPDKSGLPSDRFSAERTGGSVSTLTIQRTQQEDSAVYLCASSLLGGWGPDGTDTQYFGPGTRLTVL.

The table lists this clonotype with many counts. The rearrangement links TRBV5-1 to TRBJ2-3, with 9 bases matching TRBD2. Germline V lookup: CDR1 SGHRS, CDR2 YFSETQ. The CDR3 consists of 16 residues. The V segment lost 3 bases and the J segment 4 bases; nucleotides outside the gene matches: 9. CDR3 residues: CASSSGLASMADTQYF. The CDR3 region has the DNA TGCGCCAGCAGCTCTGGACTAGCGTCTATGGCAGATACGCAGTATTTT.

This chain connects TRBV27 to TRBJ1-1; D uncertain. V was trimmed by 3 bases and J by 6 bases, leaving 5 bases between them. The CDR3 runs to 11 residues. Germline CDR1 and CDR2: MNHEY and SMNVEV (reference sequence). CDR3 residues: CASSFGAEAFF. The DNA of the CDR3 is TGTGCCAGCAGTTTCGGCGCTGAAGCTTTCTTT.

In this sample, this clonotype turned up many times. The CDR3 reads CASSPSPAGGETQYF. CDR3 DNA: TGTGCCAGCAGCCCGTCCCCAGCGGGGGGGGAGACCCAGTACTTC. This chain connects TRBV13 to TRBJ2-5, with 10 positions matching TRBD2. Germline CDR1 PRHDT, CDR2 FYEKMQ (reference sequence). V shed 5 bases, J shed 5 bases, and the junction held 8 bases outside the gene matches. The CDR3 covers 15 residues. Combining the CDR3 with reference TRBV13 and TRBJ2-5 gives the whole variable domain AAGVIQSPRHLIKEKRETATLKCYPIPRHDTVYWYQQGPGQDPQFLISFYEKMQSDKGSIPDRFSAQQFSDYHSELNMSSLELGDSALYFCASSPSPAGGETQYFGPGTRLLVL.

The gene calls are TRBV30 and TRBJ1-1; D not resolved. Trimming took 3 bases from V and 1 from J, leaving 6 bases between them. CDR1 and CDR2 (germline): GTSNPN, SVGIG (reference sequence). This CDR3 spans 12 amino acids. For the CDR3, the DNA is TGTGCCTGGAGCCCCAAGAACACTGAAGCTTTCTTT. This translates into CAWSPKNTEAFF.

The chain joins TRBV28 to TRBJ2-5; 8 bases align to TRBD1. The CDR3 spans 16 residues. V was pared by 5 bases and J by 3 bases, with 11 bases of the junction left unmatched. Germline V lookup: CDR1 MDHEN, CDR2 SYDVKM. The CDR3 DNA reads TGTGCCAGCAGTACAAGGGGCAGACAGGGGAAAGAGACCCAGTACTTC. Residues: CASSTRGRQGKETQYF.

This clonotype was recorded many times. The chain combines TRBV3-1 with TRBJ1-2, with D unresolved. Germline CDR1 is LGHDT and CDR2 is YNNKEL (reference sequence). The CDR3 is 13 residues long. Trimming stripped 1 base from V and 3 bases from J, with 6 bases between. CDR3 DNA sequence: TGTGCCAGCAGCCAAGTTGTGGACTATGGCTACACCTTC. This sequence encodes CASSQVVDYGYTF.

The chain recombines TRBV7-9 with TRBJ1-2; D is unresolved. Germline assignment: CDR1 SEHNR and CDR2 FQNEAQ (reference sequence). The CDR3 contains 11 residues. The germline V and J ends were trimmed by 5 bases and 8 bases, with 9 bases remaining between them. The CDR3 coding sequence is TGTGCCAGCAGCCCGATGGGGGGCTACACCTTC. This gives the protein CASSPMGGYTF.

This clonotype was observed a few times. The genes are TRBV20-1 and TRBJ2-1, with D possibly being TRBD2 (6 bases). Germline CDR1 is DFQATT and CDR2 is SNEGSKA (reference sequence). The CDR3 consists of 18 residues. V was trimmed by 0 bases and J by 4 bases, leaving 22 bases between them. DNA for the CDR3: TGCAGTGCTAGAGATCGGACCCGGGGGAACGAGGGGTACAATGAGCAGTTCTTC. It specifies CSARDRTRGNEGYNEQFF.

At least ten counts were recorded for this clonotype. The V and J genes are TRBV5-1 and TRBJ2-4, with TRBD2 identical over 7 bases. Trimming removed 0 bases from V and 9 bases from J; junction bases left unmatched: 12. This CDR3 has 16 residues. Looked up from germline, CDR1 is SGHRS and CDR2 is YFSETQ. CDR3 amino acids: CASSLGGTKNEVIQYF. The DNA of the CDR3 is TGCGCCAGCAGCTTGGGGGGGACTAAGAACGAAGTCATTCAGTACTTC.